The clone carrying this T cell receptor beta chain was recorded a few times. What it binds is not known. This specimen comes from a study of response to subunit inactivated influenza vaccine. Study-level points and caveats: After each seasonal influenza vaccination, few new T cells are recruited, the authors suggested.

TCRdb reprocessed the RT-PCR reads via MiXCR and lists one record per CDR3 protein. The sample gives roughly 760,000 distinct CDR3 sequences, roughly 20% of which show up once; roughly 10% is in the top ten. The V gene lost 5 bases and the J gene lost 6 bases, with 13 bases spanning the gap. This CDR3 is built from 13 residues. Germline CDR1 LGHDT, CDR2 YNNKEL (reference sequence). Material: PBMCs from blood, obtained more than 4 days after vaccination. The chain couples TRBV3-1 to TRBJ1-1, with D hard to call. This sequence was found in a man between 45 and 60 years old who received an inactivated influenza vaccine. The DNA for the CDR3 is TGTGCCAGCAGCGTAACAGAGATTGCTGAAGCTTTCTTT. Its protein is CASSVTEIAEAFF. The whole variable domain, remainder taken from reference TRBV3-1 and TRBJ1-1, is DTAVSQTPKYLVTQMGNDKSIKCEQNLGHDTMYWYKQDSKKFLKIMFSYNNKELIINETVPNRFSPKSPDKAHLNLHINSLELGDSAVYFCASSVTEIAEAFFGQGTRLTVV.